Reported below is one T cell receptor (beta chain). This entry is derived from a study of monozygotic twins with inflammatory bowel disease. The V gene's germline CDR1 is SEHNR and CDR2 FQNEAQ (reference sequence). The CDR3 extends over 16 amino acids. Using the 5' RACE reads, TCRdb records one entry per CDR3 protein without DNA. This repertoire includes approximately 140,000 distinct CDR3 sequences. The TCR sequence derives from a human donor with ulcerative colitis or Crohn's disease, or a healthy co-twin of an affected twin (not recorded which). Material: blood. The V call is TRBV7-9, the J call TRBJ2-3. CDR3 residues: CASHKTGFRHTDTQYF.